Sequencing of this T cell receptor (beta chain) was carried out in a study of identical twins (TCRdb year 2016). About the study as a whole: The study deep-sequenced TCR alpha and beta repertoires from monozygotic twins, unrelated adults of various ages and cord blood to test whether fetal clonotypes persist. Replicate twin experiments were performed at different times using different library preparation protocols to rule out contamination.

Preparation of the library involved 5' RACE. Instrument on record: Illumina HiSeq 2000. A universal primer binding site was introduced by template switching, and a unique molecular identifier was present in the final cDNA, enabling accurate counting of TCR cDNA molecules. Specific primers in the conserved constant-segment region were used to synthesize first-strand cDNA for TCR alpha and beta chains. Each cDNA library was double barcoded, with a SMART-Mk sample barcode plus Illumina barcodes, to control for contamination. TruSeq adapter sequences and Illumina sample barcodes were added in two successive PCR steps. TCR alpha and beta cDNA libraries were sequenced on the Illumina HiSeq platform with custom primers. The authors' analysis ran thus. Raw reads were processed with MiGEC to extract unique molecular identifiers, and MiXCR was used to determine CDR3 positions. For each individual, recombination models were inferred using an EM algorithm with the repgenHMM and IGoR tools. The analysis of shared clonotypes was done with the tcR package in R, with sharing normalized by the product of cloneset sizes. To study raw recombination free of thymic and clonal selection effects, out-of-frame nonproductive sequences were analyzed. Clones were called with MiXCR by TCRdb after fastp trimmed the public reads at Q25, and only in-frame beta chains were retained. Each record represents a unique CDR3 protein, reported with the most common genes and DNA among its rows. TCRdb's processing, not the authors' own work, is the source of the V and J calls. This sample has 250,000 or so distinct CDR3 sequences in its table, and around 8.8% of those were observed once. Less than 4% of the sample comes from the top ten.

The V end loses 0 bases and the J end loses 3 bases, and a stretch of 5 bases separates them. Spanning cysteine to phenylalanine, the CDR3 consists of 12 amino acids. CDR3 DNA only is kept here, 36 bases in frame from base 1. The germline V gene (reference sequence) sets CDR1 to DFQATT and CDR2 to SNEGSKA. All donors were healthy Caucasians. Three pairs of female monozygotic twins, all aged roughly 18 to 30 years, made up the twin cohort. CD4+ and CD8+ T cell populations were isolated with positive isolation kits from Invitrogen. Points the paper makes about the study in general: Fewer insertions were carried by abundant cord blood beta clonotypes, a similar but weaker trend appeared in young adult naive repertoires, and no such trend appeared in memory repertoires. Because the same donors could not be followed over many years, the conclusions relied on cross-sectional statistical analysis. Out-of-frame TCR alpha sharing in monozygotic twins was systematically underestimated by recombination models, whereas sharing between unrelated individuals was in agreement with the recombination models. In beta out-of-frame sequences, excess twin sharing was weaker, because having fewer shared sequences lowered the signal-to-noise ratio. Invariant T cells such as MAIT and iNKT could partly confound zero-insertion analyses, although diverse VJ usage argued against such confounding for most clonotypes. Compared with coincidental sharing between unrelated individuals, out-of-frame TCR alpha sequences shared between twins showed an excess of sequences with low generation probability.

This clonotype occurred many times. No cognate antigen has been identified for it. One base away there is no much larger clone; base qualities are not given. This sample also belongs to another study, concerning yellow fever vaccine responses in identical twins. As that second paper reports: The authors reported that the T cell response to vaccination in identical twins appeared partly convergent and partly personalized. The study precisely tracked vaccine-responding T cell clones in identical twins.

The sequence was obtained from a woman aged 18-29 years in good health. Input material: CD8+ T cells sorted from blood. This receptor chain uses TRBV20-1 and TRBJ1-1, with no confidently assigned D gene. CDR3 reads: CSAREKDTEAFF. The nucleotide sequence is TGCAGTGCTAGAGAGAAGGACACTGAAGCTTTCTTT.